This is a list of T cell receptor beta chains from one sample in a study of memory CD4+ T cells and cytomegalovirus serostatus. The method was immunoSEQ multiplex PCR; TCRdb's version includes in-frame clones alone and lacks a portion of them. The top ten hold less than 0.9% of the sample, which has some 80,000 clones, 65% to 85% seen once. The specimen sequenced was memory CD4+ T cells from blood. The receptors were gathered from an adult in good health and CMV-seronegative. Each CDR3 is given with its conserved first and last residue. Each record gives: J gene, D gene, V gene, CDR3 length, clone size, CDR3 protein, CDR3 DNA. D genes are given only for firm matches. A clone size is listed for some rows: how often the clone was seen (once, few, many), or a class if it is expanded.

J: TRBJ1-4
D: -
V: TRBV5-1
length: 14
size: -
CDR3: CASSLAGSNEKLFF
DNA: TGCGCCAGCAGCTTGGCGGGTTCGAATGAAAAACTGTTTTTT

J: TRBJ1-2
D: -
V: TRBV28
length: 12
size: -
CDR3: CASSWVNYGYTF
DNA: TGTGCCAGCAGTTGGGTCAACTATGGCTACACCTTC

J: TRBJ1-5
D: -
V: TRBV5-6
length: 14
size: -
CDR3: CASSLGYSNQPQHF
DNA: TGTGCCAGCAGCTTGGGGTATAGCAATCAGCCCCAGCATTTT

J: TRBJ1-4
D: -
V: TRBV6-4
length: 17
size: once
CDR3: CASSDPIHIRINEKLFF
DNA: TGTGCCAGCAGTGACCCAATACATATTCGAATTAATGAAAAACTGTTTTTT

J: TRBJ2-3
D: TRBD2
V: TRBV10-1
length: 18
size: -
CDR3: CASSGPPWASGGSDTQYF
DNA: TGCGCCAGCAGTGGCCCCCCCTGGGCTAGCGGGGGTTCCGATACGCAGTATTTT

J: TRBJ1-1
D: -
V: TRBV6-6
length: 14
size: -
CDR3: CASTKDNLNTEAFF
DNA: TGTGCCAGCACCAAGGACAACTTGAACACTGAAGCTTTCTTT

J: TRBJ1-1
D: -
V: TRBV5-4
length: 14
size: few
CDR3: CASRILGKNTEAFF
DNA: TGTGCCTCCCGCATACTCGGGAAGAACACTGAAGCTTTCTTT

J: TRBJ1-5
D: -
V: TRBV5-6
length: 14
size: -
CDR3: CASKRRGGNQPQHF
DNA: TGTGCCAGCAAGAGGCGCGGGGGCAATCAGCCCCAGCATTTT

J: TRBJ2-5
D: TRBD1
V: TRBV30
length: 15
size: -
CDR3: CASIGQGGTQETQYF
DNA: TGTGCCTCGATAGGACAGGGGGGAACGCAAGAGACCCAGTACTTC

J: TRBJ2-2
D: -
V: TRBV30
length: 13
size: -
CDR3: CAFSRVVAGELFF
DNA: TGTGCCTTTTCTAGGGTGGTCGCCGGGGAGCTGTTTTTT

J: TRBJ2-7
D: TRBD1
V: TRBV18
length: 14
size: -
CDR3: CASSPGPNRGEQYF
DNA: TGTGCCAGCTCACCAGGGCCTAACAGGGGTGAACAGTACTTC

J: TRBJ1-1
D: -
V: TRBV27
length: 14
size: once
CDR3: CASANRGGYTEAFF
DNA: TGTGCCAGCGCTAATCGGGGCGGATACACTGAAGCTTTCTTT

J: TRBJ1-4
D: -
V: TRBV7-2
length: 14
size: -
CDR3: CASSAQGSNEKLFF
DNA: TGTGCCAGCAGCGCGCAGGGGAGTAATGAAAAACTGTTTTTT

J: TRBJ2-2
D: TRBD2
V: TRBV9
length: 16
size: -
CDR3: CASSLRLAGDAGELFF
DNA: TGTGCCAGCAGCTTAAGACTAGCGGGGGACGCCGGGGAGCTGTTTTTT

J: TRBJ2-7
D: -
V: TRBV5-6
length: 14
size: -
CDR3: CASSLGQGRYEQYF
DNA: TGTGCCAGCAGCTTGGGGCAGGGTAGATACGAGCAGTACTTC

J: TRBJ1-5
D: -
V: TRBV18
length: 17
size: medium-sized
CDR3: CASSPSSLDSGNQPQHF
DNA: TGTGCCAGCTCACCATCTTCCCTGGATTCTGGCAATCAGCCCCAGCATTTT

J: TRBJ1-2
D: -
V: TRBV30
length: 11
size: -
CDR3: CAWDRAYGYTF
DNA: TGTGCCTGGGACCGCGCCTATGGCTACACCTTC

J: TRBJ1-1
D: -
V: TRBV28
length: 12
size: -
CDR3: CASSLPGKQAFF
DNA: TGTGCCAGCAGTTTACCGGGCAAGCAAGCTTTCTTT